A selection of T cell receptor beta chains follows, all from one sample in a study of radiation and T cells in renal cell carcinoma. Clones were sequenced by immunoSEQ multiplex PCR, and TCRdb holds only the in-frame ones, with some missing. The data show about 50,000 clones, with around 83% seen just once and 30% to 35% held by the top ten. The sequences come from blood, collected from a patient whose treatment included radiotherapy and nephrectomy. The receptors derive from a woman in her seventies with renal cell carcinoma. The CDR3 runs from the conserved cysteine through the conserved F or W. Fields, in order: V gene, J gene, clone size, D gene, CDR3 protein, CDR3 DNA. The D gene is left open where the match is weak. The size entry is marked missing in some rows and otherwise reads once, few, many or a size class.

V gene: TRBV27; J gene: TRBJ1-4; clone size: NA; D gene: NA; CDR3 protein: CASRPQGSTNEKLFF; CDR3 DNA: TGTGCCAGCAGGCCTCAGGGATCAACTAATGAAAAACTGTTTTTT
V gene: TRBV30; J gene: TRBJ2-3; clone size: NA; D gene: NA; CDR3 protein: CAWSSADTQYF; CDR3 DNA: TGTGCCTGGAGTTCCGCAGATACGCAGTATTTT
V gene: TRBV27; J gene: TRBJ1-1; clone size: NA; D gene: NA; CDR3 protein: CASTRASLGGNTEAFF; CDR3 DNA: TGTGCCAGCACCCGGGCCAGTCTGGGGGGGAACACTGAAGCTTTCTTT
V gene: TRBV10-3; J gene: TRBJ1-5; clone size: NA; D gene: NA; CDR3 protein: CAIRSGTNSEPQHF; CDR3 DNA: TGTGCCATCAGGAGCGGGACAAACTCTGAGCCCCAGCATTTT
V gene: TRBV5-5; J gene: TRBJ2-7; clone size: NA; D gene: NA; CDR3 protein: CASSPRGYEQYF; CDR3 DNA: TGTGCCAGCAGCCCTCGGGGGTACGAGCAGTACTTC
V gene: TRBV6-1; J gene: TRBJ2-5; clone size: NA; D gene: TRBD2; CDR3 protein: CASDLAGGETQYF; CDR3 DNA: TGTGCCAGCGACCTAGCGGGGGGGGAGACCCAGTACTTC
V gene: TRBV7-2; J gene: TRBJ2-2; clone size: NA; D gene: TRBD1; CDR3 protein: CASSLVAGTGGTGELFF; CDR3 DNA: TGTGCCAGCAGCTTAGTGGCCGGGACAGGTGGTACCGGGGAGCTGTTTTTT
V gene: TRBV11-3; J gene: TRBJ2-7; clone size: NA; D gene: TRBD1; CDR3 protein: CASSSGQGYEQYF; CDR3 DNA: TGTGCCAGCAGCTCCGGACAGGGCTACGAGCAGTACTTC
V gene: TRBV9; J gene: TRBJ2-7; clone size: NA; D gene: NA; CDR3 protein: CASSVDEFSSYEQYF; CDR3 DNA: TGTGCCAGCAGCGTAGATGAGTTTAGCTCCTACGAGCAGTACTTC
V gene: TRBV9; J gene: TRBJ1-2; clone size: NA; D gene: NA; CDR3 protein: CASSLPRRGYTF; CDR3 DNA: TGTGCCAGCAGTCTTCCCCGGCGGGGCTACACCTTC
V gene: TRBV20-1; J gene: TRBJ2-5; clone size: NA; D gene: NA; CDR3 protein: CSAREWETQYF; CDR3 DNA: TGCAGTGCTAGAGAGTGGGAGACCCAGTACTTC
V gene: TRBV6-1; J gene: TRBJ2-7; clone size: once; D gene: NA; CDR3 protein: CASSKDSSYEQYF; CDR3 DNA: TGTGCCAGCAGCAAGGACAGCTCCTACGAGCAGTACTTC
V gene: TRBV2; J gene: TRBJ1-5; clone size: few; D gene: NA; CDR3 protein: CASDGTSQSPQHF; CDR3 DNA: TGTGCCAGTGACGGGACCTCCCAGTCACCCCAGCATTTT
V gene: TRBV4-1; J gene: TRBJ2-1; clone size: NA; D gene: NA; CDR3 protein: CASSQGLVSYNEQFF; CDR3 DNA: TGCGCCAGCAGCCAAGGGTTAGTCTCCTACAATGAGCAGTTCTTC
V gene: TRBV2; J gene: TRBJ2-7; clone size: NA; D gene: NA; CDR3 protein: CASRGTGGIYEQYF; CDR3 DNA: TGTGCCAGCAGGGGAACGGGTGGGATCTACGAGCAGTACTTC
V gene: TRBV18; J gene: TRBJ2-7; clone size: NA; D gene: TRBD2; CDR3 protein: CASGSGRSRNEQYF; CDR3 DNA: TGTGCCAGCGGGAGCGGGAGGTCTAGGAACGAGCAGTACTTC
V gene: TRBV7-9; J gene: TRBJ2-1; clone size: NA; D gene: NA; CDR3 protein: CASVLGGNSYNEQFF; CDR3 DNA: TGTGCCAGCGTTTTGGGCGGGAACTCCTACAATGAGCAGTTCTTC
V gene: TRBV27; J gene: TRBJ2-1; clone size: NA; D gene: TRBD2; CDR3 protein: CASKRGLAGGYEQFF; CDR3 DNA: TGTGCCAGCAAGAGAGGACTAGCGGGAGGCTATGAGCAGTTCTTC
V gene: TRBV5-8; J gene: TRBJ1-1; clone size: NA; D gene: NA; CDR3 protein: CASSLGGGDAFF; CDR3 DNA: TGTGCCAGCAGCTTGGGGGGCGGGGATGCTTTCTTT
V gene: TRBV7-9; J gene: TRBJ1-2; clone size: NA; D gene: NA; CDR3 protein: CASSNSGPNYGYTF; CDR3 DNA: TGTGCCAGCAGCAACTCCGGCCCTAACTATGGCTACACCTTC
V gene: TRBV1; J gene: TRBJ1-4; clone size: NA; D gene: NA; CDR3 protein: CTSSQGGGTAGTNEKLFF; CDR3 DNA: TGCACCAGCAGCCAAGGGGGGGGGACCGCCGGGACTAATGAAAAACTGTTTTTT
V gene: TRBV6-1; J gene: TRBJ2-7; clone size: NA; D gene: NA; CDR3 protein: CAGGAGVAYEQYF; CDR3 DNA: TGTGCCGGGGGGGCGGGAGTCGCCTACGAGCAGTACTTC
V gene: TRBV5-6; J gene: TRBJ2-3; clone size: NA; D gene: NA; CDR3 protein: CASSLRNTQYF; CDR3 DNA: TGTGCCAGCAGCTTGCGCAATACGCAGTATTTT
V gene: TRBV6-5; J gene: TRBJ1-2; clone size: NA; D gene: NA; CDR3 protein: CASSYDQRRDGYTF; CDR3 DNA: TGTGCCAGCAGTTATGACCAACGCAGAGATGGCTACACCTTC
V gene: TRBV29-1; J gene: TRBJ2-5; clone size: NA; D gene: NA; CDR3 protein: CSVGEATQYF; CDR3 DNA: TGCAGCGTTGGGGAGGCCACCCAGTACTTC
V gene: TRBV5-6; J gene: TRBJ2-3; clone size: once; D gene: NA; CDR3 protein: CASSWWLASPDTQYF; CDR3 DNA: TGTGCCAGCAGCTGGTGGCTAGCGAGTCCAGATACGCAGTATTTT
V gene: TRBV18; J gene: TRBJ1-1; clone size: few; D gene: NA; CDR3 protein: CASLPGVRLDAFF; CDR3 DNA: TGTGCCAGCTTGCCCGGGGTGAGGTTGGACGCTTTCTTT
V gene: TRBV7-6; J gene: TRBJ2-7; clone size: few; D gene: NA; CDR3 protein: CASSLSPVRGIREQYF; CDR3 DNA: TGTGCCAGCAGCTTAAGCCCCGTTAGGGGGATCCGGGAGCAGTACTTC
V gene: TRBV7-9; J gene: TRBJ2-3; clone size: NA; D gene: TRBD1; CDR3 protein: CASSPRTGASTDTQYF; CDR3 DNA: TGTGCCAGCAGCCCGCGTACAGGGGCCAGCACAGATACGCAGTATTTT
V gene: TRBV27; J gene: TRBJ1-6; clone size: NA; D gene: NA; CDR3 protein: CASSPSRAYNSPLHF; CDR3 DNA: TGTGCCAGCAGTCCCTCCAGGGCCTATAATTCACCCCTCCACTTT
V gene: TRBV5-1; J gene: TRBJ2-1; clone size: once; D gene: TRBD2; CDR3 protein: CASGLAGGNEQFF; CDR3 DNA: TGCGCCAGCGGACTAGCGGGGGGTAATGAGCAGTTCTTC
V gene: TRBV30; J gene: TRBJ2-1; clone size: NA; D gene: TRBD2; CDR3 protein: CAWRPGLAGNNEQFF; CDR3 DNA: TGTGCCTGGAGACCCGGACTAGCGGGTAACAATGAGCAGTTCTTC
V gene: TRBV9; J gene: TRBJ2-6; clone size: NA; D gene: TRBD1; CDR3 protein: CASSYGQDLRSGANVLTF; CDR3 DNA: TGTGCCAGCAGCTATGGACAGGATCTACGCTCTGGGGCCAACGTCCTGACTTTC
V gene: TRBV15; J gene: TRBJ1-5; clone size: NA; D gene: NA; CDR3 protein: CATSRDRAVYSNQPQHF; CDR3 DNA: TGTGCCACCAGCAGAGATAGGGCAGTCTATAGCAATCAGCCCCAGCATTTT
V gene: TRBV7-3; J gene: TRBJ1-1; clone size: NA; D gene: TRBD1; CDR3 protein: CASSQGARTEAFF; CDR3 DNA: TGTGCCAGCAGCCAGGGGGCTCGGACTGAAGCTTTCTTT
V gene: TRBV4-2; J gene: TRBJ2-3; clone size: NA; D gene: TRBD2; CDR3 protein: CASSQGGLAGITDTQYF; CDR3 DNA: TGTGCCAGCAGCCAGGGAGGACTAGCGGGGATCACAGATACGCAGTATTTT
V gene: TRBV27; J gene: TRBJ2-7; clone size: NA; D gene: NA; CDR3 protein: CASSPQVSYEQYF; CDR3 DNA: TGTGCCAGCAGTCCACAGGTTTCCTACGAGCAGTACTTC
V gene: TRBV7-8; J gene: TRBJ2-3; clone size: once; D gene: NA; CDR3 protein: CASSRIVPDTQYF; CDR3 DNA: TGTGCCAGCAGTCGGATAGTCCCAGATACGCAGTATTTT
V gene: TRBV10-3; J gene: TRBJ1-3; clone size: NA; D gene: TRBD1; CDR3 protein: CAISSDRVGNTIYF; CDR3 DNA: TGTGCCATCAGCTCGGACAGGGTCGGAAACACCATATATTTT
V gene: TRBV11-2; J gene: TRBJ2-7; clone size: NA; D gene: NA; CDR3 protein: CASSAGPRGAYEQYF; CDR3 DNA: TGTGCCAGCAGCGCCGGACCGAGGGGTGCCTACGAGCAGTACTTC